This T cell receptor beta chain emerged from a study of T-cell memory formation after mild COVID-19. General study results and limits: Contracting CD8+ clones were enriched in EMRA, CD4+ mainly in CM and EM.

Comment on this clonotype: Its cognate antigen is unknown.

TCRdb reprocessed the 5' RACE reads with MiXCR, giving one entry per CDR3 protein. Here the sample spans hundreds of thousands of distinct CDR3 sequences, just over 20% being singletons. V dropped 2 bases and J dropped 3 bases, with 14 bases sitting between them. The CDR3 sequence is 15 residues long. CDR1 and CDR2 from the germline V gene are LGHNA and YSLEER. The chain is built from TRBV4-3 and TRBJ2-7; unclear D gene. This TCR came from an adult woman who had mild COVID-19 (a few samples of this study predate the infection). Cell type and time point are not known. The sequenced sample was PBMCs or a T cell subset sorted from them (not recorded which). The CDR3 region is CASSQTRTTIYEQYF. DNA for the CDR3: TGCGCCAGCAGCCAAACGCGGACCACTATCTACGAGCAGTACTTC.